This T cell receptor beta chain was documented in a study of CD8 T cells in ankylosing spondylitis (dated by TCRdb to between 2016 and 2019). Regarding the complete study: The study set out to find disease-linked TCR variants by profiling T cell receptor beta repertoires in ankylosing spondylitis patients and healthy donors. Samples of peripheral blood were taken, and for ankylosing spondylitis patients, synovial fluid was collected as well. In total, the full study cohort was made up of roughly 110 healthy donors and 20 to 25 ankylosing spondylitis patients. Overall results and qualifications from the work: A TCR beta motif made up of eight highly homologous amino acid variants appeared to be characteristic of blood from ankylosing spondylitis patients. Some motif variants had previously been reported in the synovial fluid and blood of reactive arthritis patients, which suggests shared mechanisms of disease initiation. The disease-linked clones showed a CD8+ phenotype and occurred at relatively low frequencies in peripheral blood. The disease-linked clones were reported as significantly enriched in matched synovial fluid samples from ankylosing spondylitis patients.

This clonotype was seen many times. The antigen it binds to is not known. Base qualities are not recorded, but no much larger clone differs from it by a single base. Sequencing used an Illumina HiSeq 2500. Quantitative 5'-RACE with molecular barcodes was used to prepare TCR beta libraries. In the source study's methods: To identify disease-linked TCR variants, a new computational method was used, one built on a probabilistic model of VDJ rearrangement. TCRdb reprocessed the public reads (quality trimming at Q25 with fastp, clone calling with MiXCR) and kept in-frame beta chains. Rows merge per CDR3 protein into single entries with the most common DNA and genes. The V and J calls, along with clone size, are taken from TCRdb and not from the paper's own processing. Within this sample are around 250,000 distinct CDR3 sequences, with approximately 11% of them counted one time only. The leading ten clones occupy less than 7.5% of the sample.

Sample: blood, either unsorted or a sorted T cell fraction (not recorded which). The sequence was obtained from a male donor with ankylosing spondylitis or in good health (not recorded which).

CDR3 protein: CATSEGWGAANEQFF. The DNA reads TGTGCCACCAGTGAGGGGTGGGGTGCCGCTAATGAGCAGTTCTTC. The chain joins TRBV24-1 to TRBJ2-1; the D gene identity is not certain. Its CDR3 holds 15 amino acids, cysteine through phenylalanine. Of the read, only the CDR3 DNA is kept; its 45 bases are in frame from base 1. A distance of 16 bases separates the germline ends of V and J, which lose 4 bases and 7 bases respectively. The germline V gene provides CDR1 KGHDR and CDR2 SFDVKD.